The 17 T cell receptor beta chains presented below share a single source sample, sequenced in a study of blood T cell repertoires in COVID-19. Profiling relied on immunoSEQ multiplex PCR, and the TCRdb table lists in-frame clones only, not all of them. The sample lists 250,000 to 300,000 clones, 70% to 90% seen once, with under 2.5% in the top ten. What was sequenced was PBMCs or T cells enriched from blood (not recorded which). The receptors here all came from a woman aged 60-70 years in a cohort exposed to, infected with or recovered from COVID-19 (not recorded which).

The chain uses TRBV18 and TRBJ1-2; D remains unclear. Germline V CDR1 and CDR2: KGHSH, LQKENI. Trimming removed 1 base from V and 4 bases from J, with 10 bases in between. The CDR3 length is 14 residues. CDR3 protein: CASSPHREGYGYTF. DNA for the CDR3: TGTGCCAGCTCACCACATAGGGAGGGCTATGGCTACACCTTC.

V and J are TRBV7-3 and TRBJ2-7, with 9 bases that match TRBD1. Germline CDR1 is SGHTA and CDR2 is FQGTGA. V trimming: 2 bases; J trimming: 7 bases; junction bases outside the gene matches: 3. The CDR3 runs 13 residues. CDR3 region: CASSLETGGEQYF. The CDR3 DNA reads TGTGCCAGCAGCTTAGAGACAGGGGGTGAGCAGTACTTC.

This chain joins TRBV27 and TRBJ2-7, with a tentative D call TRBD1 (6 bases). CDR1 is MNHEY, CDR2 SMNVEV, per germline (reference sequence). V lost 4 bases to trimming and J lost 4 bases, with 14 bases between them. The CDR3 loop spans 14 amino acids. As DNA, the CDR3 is TGTGCCAGCAGTTCCCAGGGGACCCCTTACGAGCAGTACTTC. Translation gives CASSSQGTPYEQYF.

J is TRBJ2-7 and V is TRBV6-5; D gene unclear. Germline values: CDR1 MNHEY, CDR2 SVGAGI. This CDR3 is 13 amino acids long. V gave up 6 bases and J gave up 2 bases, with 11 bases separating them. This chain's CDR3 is CASSYQATYEQYF. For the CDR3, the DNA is TGTGCCAGCAGCTATCAAGCCACCTACGAGCAGTACTTC.

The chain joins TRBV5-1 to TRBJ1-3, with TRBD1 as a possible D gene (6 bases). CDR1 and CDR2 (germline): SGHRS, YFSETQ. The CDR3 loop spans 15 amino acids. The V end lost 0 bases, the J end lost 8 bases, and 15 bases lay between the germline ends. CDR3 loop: CASSLDRELDDTIYF. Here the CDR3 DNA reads TGCGCCAGCAGCTTGGACAGGGAGTTAGATGACACCATATATTTT.

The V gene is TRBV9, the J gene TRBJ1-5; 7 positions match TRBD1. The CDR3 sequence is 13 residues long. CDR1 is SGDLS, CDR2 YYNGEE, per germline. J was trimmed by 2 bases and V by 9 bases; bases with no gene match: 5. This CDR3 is CATRTGRNQPQHF. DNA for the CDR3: TGTGCCACCCGGACAGGACGCAATCAGCCCCAGCATTTT.

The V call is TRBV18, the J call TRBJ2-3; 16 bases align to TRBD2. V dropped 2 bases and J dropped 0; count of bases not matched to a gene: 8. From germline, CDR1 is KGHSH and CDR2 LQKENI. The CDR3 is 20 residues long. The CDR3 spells CASSPGTSGRVVTSTDTQYF. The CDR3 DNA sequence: TGTGCCAGCTCACCAGGGACTAGCGGGAGGGTCGTAACAAGCACAGATACGCAGTATTTT. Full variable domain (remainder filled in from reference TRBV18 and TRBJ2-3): NAGVMQNPRHLVRRRGQEARLRCSPMKGHSHVYWYRQLPEEGLKFMVYLQKENIIDESGMPKERFSAEFPKEGPSILRIQQVVRGDSAAYFCASSPGTSGRVVTSTDTQYFGPGTRLTVL.

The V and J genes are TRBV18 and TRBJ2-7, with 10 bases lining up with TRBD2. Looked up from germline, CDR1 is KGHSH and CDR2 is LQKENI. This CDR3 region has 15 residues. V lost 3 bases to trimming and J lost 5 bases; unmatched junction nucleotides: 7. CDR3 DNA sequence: TGTGCCAGCTCACCGCCTAGCGGGAGACCCCACGAGCAGTACTTC. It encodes CASSPPSGRPHEQYF.

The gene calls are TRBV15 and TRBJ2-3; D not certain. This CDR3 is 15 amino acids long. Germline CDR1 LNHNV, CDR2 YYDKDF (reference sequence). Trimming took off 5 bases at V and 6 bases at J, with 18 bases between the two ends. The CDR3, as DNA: TGTGCCACCAGCGCCCCTTTTGAGAGGAAGGATACGCAGTATTTT. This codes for CATSAPFERKDTQYF.

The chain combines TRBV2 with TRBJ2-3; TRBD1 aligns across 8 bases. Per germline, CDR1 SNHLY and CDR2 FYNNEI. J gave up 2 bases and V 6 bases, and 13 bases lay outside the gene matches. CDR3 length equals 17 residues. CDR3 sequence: CASSVEIGQGDTDTQYF. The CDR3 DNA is TGTGCCAGCAGCGTCGAAATCGGACAGGGCGACACAGATACGCAGTATTTT.

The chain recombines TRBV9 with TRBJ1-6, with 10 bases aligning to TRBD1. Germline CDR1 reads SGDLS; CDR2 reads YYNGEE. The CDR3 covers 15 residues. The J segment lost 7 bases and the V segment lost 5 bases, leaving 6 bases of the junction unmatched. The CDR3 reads CASSLLGQGNSPLHF. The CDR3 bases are TGTGCCAGCAGTCTCCTGGGACAGGGGAATTCACCCCTCCACTTT. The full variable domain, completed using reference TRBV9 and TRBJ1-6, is DSGVTQTPKHLITATGQRVTLRCSPRSGDLSVYWYQQSLDQGLQFLIQYYNGEERAKGNILERFSAQQFPDLHSELNLSSLELGDSALYFCASSLLGQGNSPLHFGNGTRLTVT.

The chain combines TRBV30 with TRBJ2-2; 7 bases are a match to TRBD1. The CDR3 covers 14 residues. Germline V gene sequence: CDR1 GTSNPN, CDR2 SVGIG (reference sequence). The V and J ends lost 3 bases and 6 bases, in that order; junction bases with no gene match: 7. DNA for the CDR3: TGTGCCTGGAGAGTACAGGGGTCCGCCGGGGAGCTGTTTTTT. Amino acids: CAWRVQGSAGELFF.

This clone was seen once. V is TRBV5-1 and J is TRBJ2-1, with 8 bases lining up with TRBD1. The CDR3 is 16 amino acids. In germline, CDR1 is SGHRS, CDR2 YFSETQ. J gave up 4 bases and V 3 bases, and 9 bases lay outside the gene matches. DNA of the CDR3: TGCGCCAGCAGCTGGAGGACAGGGAGGTCTTACAATGAGCAGTTCTTC. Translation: CASSWRTGRSYNEQFF.

The CDR3 DNA is TGTGCCAGCAGCCCTTCGGGACATACCTTGAGGGTCCAAGAGACCCAGTACTTC. The encoded protein is CASSPSGHTLRVQETQYF. This chain joins TRBV27 and TRBJ2-5; the D gene is possibly TRBD1 (6 bases). Germline-derived CDR1 and CDR2 are MNHEY and SMNVEV (reference sequence). This CDR3 is built from 18 residues. V was clipped by 6 bases and J by 1 base, with 24 bases between them.

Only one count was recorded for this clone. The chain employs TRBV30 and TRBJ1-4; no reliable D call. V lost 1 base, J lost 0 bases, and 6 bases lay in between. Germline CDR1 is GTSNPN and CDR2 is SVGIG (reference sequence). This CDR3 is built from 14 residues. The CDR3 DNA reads TGTGCCTGGAGTGGAGCTACAACTAATGAAAAACTGTTTTTT. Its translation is CAWSGATTNEKLFF.

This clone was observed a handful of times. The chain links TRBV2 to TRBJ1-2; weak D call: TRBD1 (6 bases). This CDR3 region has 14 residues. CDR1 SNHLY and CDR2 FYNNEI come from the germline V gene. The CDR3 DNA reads TGTGGGCTAGGGGGTGTCGTTTCATCTTCTGGCTACACCTTC. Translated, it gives CGLGGVVSSSGYTF.

DNA for the CDR3: TGTGCCTGGAGCACAGGGGGCCCCAATCAGCCCCAGCATTTT. Encoded protein: CAWSTGGPNQPQHF. The chain employs TRBV30 and TRBJ1-5; 9 bases match TRBD1. Trimming at V came to 3 bases and at J to 3 bases, leaving 3 bases not matched to a gene. The CDR3 covers 14 residues. Germline lookup yields CDR1 GTSNPN and CDR2 SVGIG (reference sequence).